One sample yielded the 28 T cell receptor beta chains listed below, sequenced in a study of human T cells and chemical hapten exposure. Time point in this sample: pre-sensitization, week 0. Treatment noted: therapeutic diphenylcyclopropenone sensitization with weekly scalp DPC. TCRdb itself ran the RACE reads through MiXCR, one entry per CDR3 protein. The data contain fewer than 60,000 distinct CDR3 sequences, 10% to 12% of them singletons. Here the sequenced sample was whole blood, taken in connection with sensitization to the hapten diphenylcyclopropenone (DPC). These receptors were taken from a woman in her thirties or forties with alopecia areata. Some clones in this sample may be carry-over from other donors' samples.

As concerns this clonotype: It may be a read error: a sequence one base away is much more abundant. The V call is TRBV12-3 or TRBV12-4, the J call TRBJ2-7, with a tentative D call TRBD1 (6 bases). V dropped 4 bases and J dropped 5 bases, with 12 bases sitting between them. The length of the CDR3 is 13 residues. The chain's CDR3 is CASSSIQGNEQYF. The CDR3 nucleotides read TGTGCCAGCAGTTCTATCCAGGGGAACGAGCAGTACTTC.

This clonotype was counted at least ten times. The rearrangement joins TRBV25-1 to TRBJ2-1; a weak D match, TRBD1 (6 bases). This CDR3 is 12 amino acids long. From germline, CDR1 is MGHDK and CDR2 SYGVNS. V shed 10 bases and J shed 4 bases, with 11 bases lying between them. The CDR3 reads CAISTGYNEQFF. In DNA, the CDR3 is TGTGCCATATCAACAGGGTACAATGAGCAGTTCTTC.

This clonotype came up a few times. This chain connects TRBV7-2 to TRBJ2-3; 11 positions agree with TRBD2. Germline values: CDR1 SGHTA, CDR2 FQGNSA. Losses at the gene ends were 1 base for V and 5 bases for J; bases not matched to a gene: 8. The CDR3 is 17 residues long. The CDR3 coding sequence is TGTGCCAGCAGCTTAGTCGGACTAGCGGGCTCCCTAGATACGCAGTATTTT. It translates to CASSLVGLAGSLDTQYF. The variable domain in full, completed from reference TRBV7-2 and TRBJ2-3, reads GAGVSQSPSNKVTEKGKDVELRCDPISGHTALYWYRQSLGQGLEFLIYFQGNSAPDKSGLPSDRFSAERTGGSVSTLTIQRTQQEDSAVYLCASSLVGLAGSLDTQYFGPGTRLTVL.

This clonotype was picked up a small number of times. The chain is built from TRBV28 and TRBJ2-7, with unresolved D. Trimming took 2 bases from V and 0 from J, leaving 11 bases between them. Germline V gives CDR1 MDHEN, CDR2 SYDVKM. The CDR3 is 15 amino acids. The CDR3 region has the DNA TGTGCCAGCAGTTTAGGGCCCGTCTCCTCCTACGAGCAGTACTTC. This sequence encodes CASSLGPVSSYEQYF.

This clonotype was detected only a few times. The chain links TRBV7-6 to TRBJ1-5; 7 nucleotides line up with TRBD1. CDR1 and CDR2 from the germline V gene are SGHVS and FNYEAQ. J was trimmed by 5 bases and V by 4 bases; bases with no gene match: 8. The CDR3 is 15 amino acids. DNA of the CDR3: TGTGCCAGCAGCTCAGAGATAGGGGGCTATCAGCCCCAGCATTTT. It specifies CASSSEIGGYQPQHF.

J is TRBJ2-1 and V is TRBV11-2; TRBD2 matches 8 bases. The CDR3 is 15 residues long. The germline V gene has CDR1 SGHAT and CDR2 FQNNGV. Trimming cost V 5 bases and J 9 bases; bases outside gene matches: 12. The DNA of the CDR3 is TGTGCCAGCAGCCCCGTTAGCGGGAAGGGGTTTGAGCAGTTCTTC. Translated: CASSPVSGKGFEQFF.

The V gene is TRBV7-2, the J gene TRBJ1-5, with 7 bases matching TRBD1. The V gene's germline CDR1 is SGHTA and CDR2 FQGNSA. The CDR3 covers 15 residues. Losses at the gene ends were 5 bases for V and 2 bases for J; bases not matched to a gene: 6. The CDR3 nucleotides are TGTGCCAGCAGCCGGGACAGTCGGGGCAATCAGCCCCAGCATTTT. It codes for CASSRDSRGNQPQHF.

This clonotype was recorded many times. This chain connects TRBV5-1 to TRBJ1-1; no firm D call. The CDR3 consists of 14 residues. V lost 4 bases, J lost 1 base, and 11 bases lay in between. CDR1 and CDR2 (germline): SGHRS, YFSETQ. The CDR3 is CASSIGLTNTEAFF. The CDR3 nucleotides read TGCGCCAGCAGCATCGGACTGACGAACACTGAAGCTTTCTTT.

This clonotype was picked up many times. V and J are TRBV7-2 and TRBJ1-6, with D possibly matching TRBD1 (6 bases). Deletions cut 0 bases from V and 10 bases from J, with 13 bases between. CDR3 length equals 15 residues. Germline V gives CDR1 SGHTA, CDR2 FQGNSA. The CDR3 coding sequence is TGTGCCAGCAGCTTAGCCGAGGGGGGTCGGTCACCCCTCCACTTT. Amino acid sequence: CASSLAEGGRSPLHF.

This chain connects TRBV6-6 to TRBJ1-5; D may be TRBD1 (5 bases). The CDR3 spans 14 residues. The V end was cut by 2 bases, the J end by 6 bases, with 11 bases between. CDR1 and CDR2 from the germline V gene are MNHNY and SVGAGI (reference sequence). The CDR3 DNA follows: TGTGCCAGCAGTTACGGGGGACGACTTCAGCCCCAGCATTTT. Its translation: CASSYGGRLQPQHF.

This clonotype was counted between two and nine times. The chain has TRBV7-3 and TRBJ1-1, with D perhaps matching TRBD1 (6 bases). Trimming removed 5 bases from V and 5 bases from J, with 18 bases in between. Germline V gene lookup returns CDR1 SGHTA and CDR2 FQGTGA. The CDR3 is 15 amino acids. The CDR3 sequence: CASSKAGARETEAFF. For the CDR3, the DNA is TGTGCCAGCAGCAAAGCGGGGGCGCGTGAGACTGAAGCTTTCTTT.

This clonotype showed up many times. This chain connects TRBV7-2 to TRBJ2-3; no clear D gene. V was cut by 2 bases and J by 1 base, with 4 bases left in between. CDR3 length equals 13 residues. Germline CDR1 SGHTA, CDR2 FQGNSA. As DNA, the CDR3 is TGTGCCAGCAGCTTACCAGGCACAGATACGCAGTATTTT. Amino acids: CASSLPGTDTQYF.

This clonotype was recorded many times. This rearrangement joins TRBV5-6 to TRBJ2-4; no reliable D call. Looked up from germline, CDR1 is SGHDT and CDR2 is YYEEEE. V was shortened by 1 base and J by 2 bases, with 7 bases between the two germline ends. The CDR3 contains 14 residues. Here the CDR3 reads CASSLMMTKNIQYF. The CDR3 DNA reads as TGTGCCAGCAGCTTGATGATGACCAAAAACATTCAGTACTTC.

At least ten counts were recorded for this clonotype. J is TRBJ2-6 and V is TRBV29-1; D is possibly TRBD2 (5 bases). Germline-derived CDR1 and CDR2 are SQVTM and ANQGSEA. With 3 bases removed from V and 3 bases from J, the gap between germline ends came to 6 bases. CDR3 length: 13 residues. In DNA form, the CDR3 reads TGCAGCGTTGACAGCGGTGGGGCCAACGTCCTGACTTTC. As protein: CSVDSGGANVLTF. Together with reference TRBV29-1 and TRBJ2-6, the CDR3 gives the full variable domain: SAVISQKPSRDICQRGTSLTIQCQVDSQVTMMFWYRQQPGQSLTLIATANQGSEATYESGFVIDKFPISRPNLTFSTLTVSNMSPEDSSIYLCSVDSGGANVLTFGAGSRLTVL.

Only a few counts were recorded for this clonotype. The chain couples TRBV12-2 to TRBJ2-3; the table gives TRBD1 as D, unverified against the DNA. TRBV12-2 is labeled a pseudogene. This CDR3 comprises 18 residues. CDR3 sequence (DNA): TGTGCAAGTCGCCCCAGGGGATCAACCCCCAATAGCACAGATACGCAGTATTTT. The encoded protein is CASRPRGSTPNSTDTQYF.

This clonotype was counted ten times or more. The rearrangement links TRBV11-2 to TRBJ2-7, with 11 positions matching TRBD2. This CDR3 region has 18 residues. Per germline, CDR1 SGHAT and CDR2 FQNNGV. Trimming cost V 1 base and J 2 bases; bases outside gene matches: 10. The CDR3 nucleotides are TGTGCCAGCAGCTTAGGGGGGACTAGCGGCATCGGCGCCTACGAGCAGTACTTC. Its translation is CASSLGGTSGIGAYEQYF.

This clonotype has a count of ten or more. The CDR3 DNA is TGCAGTTCCGAAGGCGGGTCGGGCCACACAGATACGCAGTATTTT. Protein product: CSSEGGSGHTDTQYF. V gene TRBV20-1 combines with J gene TRBJ2-3, with D possibly TRBD2 on 5 matching bases. Between the trimmed V and J ends, which lost 8 bases and 2 bases, there was a span of 20 bases. The CDR3 has 15 residues. CDR1 DFQATT and CDR2 SNEGSKA come from the germline V gene (reference sequence).

There are a few counts of this clonotype. Possible read error: a much larger clone is one base away. This chain uses TRBV7-3 with TRBJ2-3; unclear D gene. Germline CDR1 SGHTA, CDR2 FQGTGA. The germline V and J ends were trimmed by 0 bases and 3 bases, with 10 bases remaining between them. This CDR3 contains 15 residues. The CDR3 loop reads CASSLTRQLTDTQYF. The CDR3 DNA follows: TGTGCCAGCAGCTTAACGCGGCAATTGACAGATACGCAGTATTTT.

This clonotype was observed a few times. The genes are TRBV20-1 and TRBJ1-2; 7 nucleotides match TRBD1. Germline trimming cut 1 base from V and 4 bases from J; bases unmatched to any gene: 9. Germline CDR1 and CDR2: DFQATT and SNEGSKA (reference sequence). This CDR3 is built from 15 residues. The CDR3 reads CSARVGQSIIYGYTF. In DNA form, the CDR3 reads TGCAGTGCTAGAGTGGGACAGTCGATTATCTATGGCTACACCTTC.

This clonotype has only a few counts. The junction departs from the called germline gene at one end, perhaps through a read error. The J gene is TRBJ2-1, the V gene TRBV4-2; possibly TRBD2 for D (6 bases). This CDR3 has 14 amino acids. Germline V gene lookup returns CDR1 LGHNA and CDR2 YNFKEQ. CDR3: CASSQDGLATARLF. The CDR3 nucleotides are TGTGCCAGCAGCCAAGATGGGCTAGCGACCGCCCGGCTCTTC.

V gene TRBV12-3 or TRBV12-4 combines with J gene TRBJ2-3, with D maybe TRBD2 (6 bases). V lost 5 bases to trimming and J lost 6 bases, with 21 bases between them. CDR3 length: 16 residues. CDR3 amino acids: CASSPRGVFSGDTQYF. Written as DNA, the CDR3 is TGTGCCAGCAGTCCCCGCGGGGTATTCTCAGGGGATACGCAGTATTTT.

This clonotype showed up just a few times. This sequence joins TRBV29-1 and TRBJ2-3, with D possibly being TRBD1 (5 bases). With 3 bases removed from V and 0 bases from J, the gap between germline ends came to 19 bases. This CDR3 is 17 amino acids long. Germline assignment: CDR1 SQVTM and CDR2 ANQGSEA. In nucleotides, the CDR3 is TGCAGCGTTGAGAAGATGTTTGGACAAATTAGCACAGATACGCAGTATTTT. It is translated as CSVEKMFGQISTDTQYF.

This clonotype was detected many times. V gene TRBV7-7 combines with J gene TRBJ2-3, with 7 positions matching TRBD2. V dropped 5 bases and J dropped 2; count of bases not matched to a gene: 4. Germline-derived CDR1 and CDR2 are SSHAT and FNYEAQ (reference sequence). The CDR3 totals 14 residues. The CDR3 region has the DNA TGTGCCAGCAGCCCTAGCGGTGTCACAGATACGCAGTATTTT. Translating gives CASSPSGVTDTQYF.

This clonotype was detected many times. This chain joins TRBV7-9 and TRBJ1-4; TRBD1 matches 10 bases. CDR3 length: 15 residues. Germline loops: CDR1 SEHNR, CDR2 FQNEAQ (reference sequence). The V gene end was trimmed by 5 bases and the J gene end by 8 bases; junction bases not matched to a gene: 8. The CDR3 is CASSGRTGGSEKLFF. CDR3 sequence (DNA): TGTGCCAGCAGCGGCCGGACAGGGGGGAGCGAAAAACTGTTTTTT.

This clonotype has a handful of counts. The gene calls are TRBV5-1 and TRBJ2-3; no clear D. CDR3 length: 16 amino acids. The V gene lost 4 bases and the J gene lost 2 bases, with 17 bases spanning the gap. Germline V lookup: CDR1 SGHRS, CDR2 YFSETQ. The CDR3 coding sequence is TGCGCCAGCAGCCTTGATTTTCGGGTCAACACAGATACGCAGTATTTT. It yields the protein CASSLDFRVNTDTQYF.

Many counts were recorded for this clonotype. The chain recombines TRBV5-4 with TRBJ1-2; 9 nucleotides align to TRBD1. V shed 3 bases and J 2 bases; nucleotides not matched to a gene: 2. The germline V gene has CDR1 SGHNT and CDR2 YYREEE (reference sequence). The CDR3 loop spans 14 amino acids. The CDR3 spells CASSSGTGNYGYTF. The CDR3 DNA is TGTGCCAGCAGCTCCGGGACAGGGAACTATGGCTACACCTTC. Using reference TRBV5-4 and TRBJ1-2 for the parts outside the CDR3, the full variable domain is ETGVTQSPTHLIKTRGQQVTLRCSSQSGHNTVSWYQQALGQGPQFIFQYYREEENGRGNFPPRFSGLQFPNYSSELNVNALELDDSALYLCASSSGTGNYGYTFGSGTRLTVV.

In the case of this clonotype: Germline and junction disagree at one end, which may indicate a read error. The V gene is TRBV7-6, the J gene TRBJ1-1, with TRBD1 as a possible D gene (5 bases). The germline V gene encodes CDR1 SGHVS and CDR2 FNYEAQ. The CDR3 totals 14 residues. CDR3 nucleotide sequence: TGTGCCAGCAGCTCCACCCTATGGGGCACTAAAGCTTTCTTT. Translating it yields CASSSTLWGTKAFF.

The sample holds many counts of this clonotype. The chain uses TRBV10-3 and TRBJ2-3; a weak D match, TRBD2 (6 bases). Germline V gene sequence: CDR1 ENHRY, CDR2 SYGVKD. CDR3 length: 14 residues. Trimming stripped 10 bases from V and 3 bases from J, with 17 bases between. The chain's CDR3 is CATKEGSGTDTQYF. The CDR3 nucleotides read TGTGCCACGAAGGAGGGATCGGGGACAGATACGCAGTATTTT.